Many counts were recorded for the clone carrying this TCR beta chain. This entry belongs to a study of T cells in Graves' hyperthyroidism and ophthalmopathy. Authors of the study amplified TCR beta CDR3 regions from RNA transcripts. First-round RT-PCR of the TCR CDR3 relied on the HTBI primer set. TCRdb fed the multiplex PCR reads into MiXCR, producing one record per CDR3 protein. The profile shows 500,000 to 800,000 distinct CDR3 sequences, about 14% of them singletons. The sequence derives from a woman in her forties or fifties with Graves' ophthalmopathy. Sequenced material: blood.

The DNA for the CDR3 is TGTGCCAGCAGCTCTGGACAGTATAATTCACCCCTCCACTTT. Protein sequence: CASSSGQYNSPLHF. This chain uses TRBV7-2 with TRBJ1-6, with TRBD1 as a possible D gene (6 bases). Per the germline V gene, CDR1 is SGHTA and CDR2 is FQGNSA. The CDR3 length is 14 residues. Trimming took 4 bases from V and 4 from J, leaving 8 bases between them.